This note documents a single TCR beta chain sequence. The antigen is unknown. This sample is drawn from a study of response to subunit inactivated influenza vaccine. The germline V gene has CDR1 DFQATT and CDR2 SNEGSKA (reference sequence). V shed 1 base and J 2 bases; nucleotides not matched to a gene: 8. There are 16 residues in the CDR3. TCRdb recomputed calls from the RT-PCR reads with MiXCR, one row per CDR3 protein. The repertoire has under 850,000 distinct CDR3 sequences, roughly 20% of them found once; the top ten carry roughly a tenth. Regarding the study as a whole: New T cells are recruited in small numbers by each seasonal influenza vaccination, according to the authors' suggestion.

The chain is built from TRBV20-1 and TRBJ2-3, with 8 bases matching TRBD2. The source of this sequence is a man aged 45-65 years who received an inactivated influenza vaccine. The sequencing here drew on PBMCs from blood, taken roughly 5 days after vaccination. The CDR3 is CSARASSGGYTDTQYF. The CDR3 nucleotides read TGCAGTGCTAGAGCTTCGAGCGGGGGATACACAGATACGCAGTATTTT.